Listed below are T cell receptor beta chains from one sample, sequenced in a study of blood T cell repertoires in COVID-19. Some clones are missing from TCRdb's copy, which holds only in-frame ones; the method was immunoSEQ multiplex PCR. Here the sample spans 150,000 to 200,000 clones, approximately 80% being singletons. Sequenced: peripheral blood. Receptors were obtained from a man in his fifties or sixties who had recovered from COVID-19. The CDR3 runs from the conserved cysteine through the conserved F or W. Each record gives: clone size, V gene, J gene, D gene, CDR3 protein, CDR3 DNA. D genes are given only for firm matches. For some rows the clone size is stated as once, few or many, or as a class when expanded; others skip it.

clone size: -; V gene: TRBV6-6; J gene: TRBJ1-1; D gene: TRBD1; CDR3 protein: CASSQRGQGDTEAFF; CDR3 DNA: TGTGCCAGCAGCCAACGGGGACAGGGGGACACTGAAGCTTTCTTT
clone size: -; V gene: TRBV18; J gene: TRBJ2-3; D gene: TRBD1; CDR3 protein: CASSPRQGGSTDTQYF; CDR3 DNA: TGTGCCAGCTCACCACGACAGGGTGGGAGCACAGATACGCAGTATTTT
clone size: few; V gene: TRBV9; J gene: TRBJ1-2; D gene: TRBD1; CDR3 protein: CASSGQGAVYGYTF; CDR3 DNA: TGTGCCAGCAGTGGACAGGGGGCGGTCTATGGCTACACCTTC
clone size: -; V gene: TRBV5-1; J gene: TRBJ2-7; D gene: -; CDR3 protein: CASSLGSGTFVYEQYF; CDR3 DNA: TGCGCCAGCAGCCTCGGATCCGGGACATTCGTCTACGAGCAGTACTTC
clone size: -; V gene: TRBV9; J gene: TRBJ2-1; D gene: TRBD2; CDR3 protein: CASSDGTSGRSSYNEQFF; CDR3 DNA: TGTGCCAGCAGCGACGGGACTAGCGGGCGGAGCTCCTACAATGAGCAGTTCTTC
clone size: once; V gene: TRBV30; J gene: TRBJ1-4; D gene: -; CDR3 protein: CAWSVYGTNEKLFF; CDR3 DNA: TGTGCCTGGAGTGTCTACGGAACTAATGAAAAACTGTTTTTT
clone size: -; V gene: TRBV28; J gene: TRBJ1-2; D gene: -; CDR3 protein: CASSSPGQLKGYTF; CDR3 DNA: TGTGCCAGCAGTTCCCCAGGACAGCTGAAAGGCTACACCTTC
clone size: -; V gene: TRBV7-9; J gene: TRBJ2-7; D gene: TRBD2; CDR3 protein: CASSLSGGSVSYEQYF; CDR3 DNA: TGTGCCAGCAGTCTTAGTGGCGGGAGTGTTTCCTACGAGCAGTACTTC
clone size: -; V gene: TRBV20-1; J gene: TRBJ1-4; D gene: -; CDR3 protein: CSASMRGEKLFF; CDR3 DNA: TGCAGTGCTAGTATGCGGGGAGAAAAACTGTTTTTT
clone size: -; V gene: TRBV6-2/TRBV6-3; J gene: TRBJ2-3; D gene: -; CDR3 protein: CASSYDGREATVADTQYF; CDR3 DNA: TGTGCCAGCAGTTACGACGGCAGGGAAGCTACTGTCGCAGATACGCAGTATTTT
clone size: -; V gene: TRBV27; J gene: TRBJ1-6; D gene: TRBD1; CDR3 protein: CASSTMTGGGSPLHF; CDR3 DNA: TGTGCCAGCAGTACCATGACAGGGGGCGGATCACCCCTCCACTTT
clone size: -; V gene: TRBV4-1; J gene: TRBJ2-1; D gene: TRBD1; CDR3 protein: CASSQMGTGNGQFF; CDR3 DNA: TGCGCCAGCAGCCAAATGGGGACAGGGAATGGGCAGTTCTTC
clone size: -; V gene: TRBV18; J gene: TRBJ2-1; D gene: -; CDR3 protein: CASSPPVAYNEQFF; CDR3 DNA: TGTGCCAGCTCACCACCGGTTGCGTACAATGAGCAGTTCTTC
clone size: once; V gene: TRBV5-5; J gene: TRBJ1-2; D gene: TRBD1; CDR3 protein: CASSHDRDGYTF; CDR3 DNA: TGTGCCAGCAGCCATGACAGGGACGGCTACACCTTC
clone size: -; V gene: TRBV6-2/TRBV6-3; J gene: TRBJ2-2; D gene: TRBD1; CDR3 protein: CASSYSLTGSNTGELFF; CDR3 DNA: TGTGCCAGCAGTTACTCGTTGACAGGGTCTAACACCGGGGAGCTGTTTTTT
clone size: -; V gene: TRBV10-3; J gene: TRBJ2-7; D gene: TRBD2; CDR3 protein: CAISGRGSSYEQYF; CDR3 DNA: TGTGCCATCAGTGGCCGCGGGAGCTCCTACGAGCAGTACTTC
clone size: -; V gene: TRBV30; J gene: TRBJ2-1; D gene: TRBD2; CDR3 protein: CAWSVLGGRVTYNEQFF; CDR3 DNA: TGTGCCTGGAGTGTACTTGGCGGGAGAGTGACCTACAATGAGCAGTTCTTC
clone size: -; V gene: TRBV24-1; J gene: TRBJ2-1; D gene: -; CDR3 protein: CATSDSEYNEQFF; CDR3 DNA: TGTGCCACCAGTGATTCGGAGTACAATGAGCAGTTCTTC
clone size: few; V gene: TRBV10-2; J gene: TRBJ2-2; D gene: TRBD2; CDR3 protein: CASSDAREGLVGELFF; CDR3 DNA: TGCGCCAGCAGTGATGCGCGGGAGGGCCTCGTCGGGGAGCTGTTTTTT
clone size: -; V gene: TRBV24-1; J gene: TRBJ2-1; D gene: TRBD2; CDR3 protein: CATSDANRLAAYNEQFF; CDR3 DNA: TGTGCCACCAGTGACGCCAATAGACTAGCGGCCTACAATGAGCAGTTCTTC
clone size: few; V gene: TRBV27; J gene: TRBJ2-1; D gene: TRBD1; CDR3 protein: CASSDRGTNEQFF; CDR3 DNA: TGTGCCAGCAGTGACAGGGGGACTAATGAGCAGTTCTTC
clone size: -; V gene: TRBV29-1; J gene: TRBJ1-3; D gene: -; CDR3 protein: CSVEKNGGNTIYF; CDR3 DNA: TGCAGCGTTGAAAAGAACGGGGGGAACACCATATATTTT
clone size: -; V gene: TRBV5-4; J gene: TRBJ1-1; D gene: TRBD1; CDR3 protein: CASSLAVGQGKAEAFF; CDR3 DNA: TGTGCCAGCAGCTTGGCCGTCGGACAGGGGAAAGCTGAAGCTTTCTTT
clone size: -; V gene: TRBV7-7; J gene: TRBJ2-1; D gene: -; CDR3 protein: CASSPTDKSWEQFF; CDR3 DNA: TGTGCCAGCAGCCCAACGGACAAATCGTGGGAGCAGTTCTTC
clone size: -; V gene: TRBV10-1; J gene: TRBJ2-3; D gene: -; CDR3 protein: CASSGSSTDTQYF; CDR3 DNA: TGCGCCAGCAGCGGGAGTAGCACAGATACGCAGTATTTT
clone size: once; V gene: TRBV30; J gene: TRBJ2-3; D gene: -; CDR3 protein: CAWSVLGGVDTQYF; CDR3 DNA: TGTGCCTGGAGTGTCCTGGGCGGGGTAGATACGCAGTATTTT
clone size: -; V gene: TRBV6-1; J gene: TRBJ1-5; D gene: -; CDR3 protein: CASSEVPGGNQPQHF; CDR3 DNA: TGTGCCAGCAGTGAAGTTCCAGGTGGCAATCAGCCCCAGCATTTT
clone size: -; V gene: TRBV18; J gene: TRBJ2-5; D gene: -; CDR3 protein: CASYPSETRGPGQYF; CDR3 DNA: TGTGCCAGCTATCCGTCGGAAACCCGAGGCCCTGGCCAGTACTTC
clone size: -; V gene: TRBV30; J gene: TRBJ1-1; D gene: -; CDR3 protein: CAWSTDMNTEAFF; CDR3 DNA: TGTGCCTGGAGTACCGACATGAACACTGAAGCTTTCTTT
clone size: -; V gene: TRBV2; J gene: TRBJ2-7; D gene: -; CDR3 protein: CASSEALLGGAYEQYF; CDR3 DNA: TGTGCCAGCAGTGAAGCGCTTTTGGGAGGCGCCTACGAGCAGTACTTC
clone size: once; V gene: TRBV29-1; J gene: TRBJ2-7; D gene: TRBD1; CDR3 protein: CSVERGQGVEEQYF; CDR3 DNA: TGCAGCGTCGAGAGGGGACAGGGGGTTGAGGAGCAGTACTTC
clone size: -; V gene: TRBV29-1; J gene: TRBJ2-5; D gene: -; CDR3 protein: CSVLPPGAQETQYF; CDR3 DNA: TGCAGCGTTCTCCCGCCAGGCGCCCAAGAGACCCAGTACTTC
clone size: -; V gene: TRBV11-3; J gene: TRBJ1-1; D gene: TRBD1; CDR3 protein: CASSWDSYTEAFF; CDR3 DNA: TGTGCCAGCAGCTGGGACAGTTACACTGAAGCTTTCTTT
clone size: -; V gene: TRBV27; J gene: TRBJ2-6; D gene: -; CDR3 protein: CASSHTPWTSFSGANVLTF; CDR3 DNA: TGTGCCAGCAGTCACACCCCTTGGACATCTTTCTCTGGGGCCAACGTCCTGACTTTC
clone size: few; V gene: TRBV7-2; J gene: TRBJ2-1; D gene: -; CDR3 protein: CASSLDSGPYNEQFF; CDR3 DNA: TGTGCCAGCAGCTTAGATAGCGGTCCCTACAATGAGCAGTTCTTC
clone size: -; V gene: TRBV10-1; J gene: TRBJ1-1; D gene: TRBD1; CDR3 protein: CASSEYGTGADTEAFF; CDR3 DNA: TGCGCCAGCAGTGAGTATGGGACAGGGGCGGACACTGAAGCTTTCTTT
clone size: few; V gene: TRBV27; J gene: TRBJ1-1; D gene: TRBD1; CDR3 protein: CASSKMTGGSSTEAFF; CDR3 DNA: TGTGCCAGCAGTAAAATGACAGGGGGCTCATCTACTGAAGCTTTCTTT
clone size: once; V gene: TRBV10-3; J gene: TRBJ1-1; D gene: -; CDR3 protein: CAISDKDSQMNTEAFF; CDR3 DNA: TGTGCCATCAGTGATAAGGACAGCCAAATGAACACTGAAGCTTTCTTT
clone size: -; V gene: TRBV7-3; J gene: TRBJ2-3; D gene: TRBD2; CDR3 protein: CASSSGLAGKDTQYF; CDR3 DNA: TGTGCCAGCAGCTCCGGACTAGCGGGAAAAGATACGCAGTATTTT
clone size: -; V gene: TRBV12-3/TRBV12-4; J gene: TRBJ2-5; D gene: -; CDR3 protein: CASSLLSGETQYF; CDR3 DNA: TGTGCCAGCAGTTTATTAAGCGGAGAGACCCAGTACTTC
clone size: -; V gene: TRBV28; J gene: TRBJ2-1; D gene: TRBD2; CDR3 protein: CASSLLSGGYNEQFF; CDR3 DNA: TGTGCCAGCAGTTTATTGTCGGGAGGGTACAATGAGCAGTTCTTC
clone size: -; V gene: TRBV27; J gene: TRBJ2-7; D gene: TRBD2; CDR3 protein: CASRLAGGDYEQYF; CDR3 DNA: TGTGCCAGCAGGCTAGCGGGAGGGGACTACGAGCAGTACTTC
clone size: -; V gene: TRBV25-1; J gene: TRBJ1-4; D gene: TRBD1; CDR3 protein: CASSEQGTANEKLFF; CDR3 DNA: TGTGCCAGCAGTGAACAAGGGACAGCTAATGAAAAACTGTTTTTT
clone size: once; V gene: TRBV9; J gene: TRBJ2-1; D gene: TRBD2; CDR3 protein: CASSLGGSGRNEQFF; CDR3 DNA: TGTGCCAGCAGCTTAGGGGGTAGCGGGAGAAATGAGCAGTTCTTC
clone size: -; V gene: TRBV27; J gene: TRBJ2-7; D gene: TRBD1; CDR3 protein: CASSRSVGQGIPYEQYF; CDR3 DNA: TGTGCCAGCAGTCGAAGCGTGGGACAGGGGATTCCCTACGAGCAGTACTTC
clone size: -; V gene: TRBV7-3; J gene: TRBJ1-3; D gene: TRBD1; CDR3 protein: CASSLTGGASGNTIYF; CDR3 DNA: TGTGCCAGCAGCTTAACAGGGGGCGCTTCTGGAAACACCATATATTTT
clone size: -; V gene: TRBV3-1/TRBV3-2; J gene: TRBJ2-2; D gene: -; CDR3 protein: CASSQSASITGELFF; CDR3 DNA: TGTGCCAGCAGCCAATCGGCTAGCATCACCGGGGAGCTGTTTTTT
clone size: -; V gene: TRBV3-1/TRBV3-2; J gene: TRBJ2-7; D gene: TRBD2; CDR3 protein: CASSQPGLADYEQYF; CDR3 DNA: TGTGCCAGCAGCCAACCGGGACTAGCGGACTACGAGCAGTACTTC
clone size: -; V gene: TRBV7-3; J gene: TRBJ2-3; D gene: -; CDR3 protein: CASSLRGDPTDTQYF; CDR3 DNA: TGTGCCAGCAGCCTTCGGGGAGACCCCACAGATACGCAGTATTTT
clone size: -; V gene: TRBV11-2; J gene: TRBJ1-5; D gene: -; CDR3 protein: CASSSLREENQPQHF; CDR3 DNA: TGTGCCAGCAGCTCCCTCCGGGAGGAAAATCAGCCCCAGCATTTT